This T cell receptor beta chain was found in a study of T cell repertoires in aging, cancer and after chemotherapy. On the study more broadly: The whole study produced a dataset of some 9 million TCR reads.

Multiplex touch-down PCR with TRB-A/B primers amplified rearranged V-D-J TRB sequences. One entry per CDR3 protein results from TCRdb running MiXCR on the multiplex PCR reads. This sample yields roughly 4,600 distinct CDR3 sequences, of which 20% to 25% are seen a single time; just over 9% belongs to the top ten. By frequency in the sample, this clonotype is medium-sized. TCR beta rearrangements were amplified from peripheral blood genomic DNA. The sequenced sample was blood. This TCR derives from a human donor in good health. The donor label of this sample is uncertain.

The CDR3 DNA follows: TGTGCCTGGAGTGTAAAAAGAGGGCAAAACGACCATCAGCCCCAGCATTTT. This translates into CAWSVKRGQNDHQPQHF. J is TRBJ1-5 and V is TRBV30; no firm D call. The CDR3 loop spans 17 amino acids. V shed 0 bases and J shed 5 bases, with 20 bases lying between them. Germline CDR1 and CDR2: GTSNPN and SVGIG (reference sequence). Together with reference TRBV30 and TRBJ1-5, the CDR3 gives the full variable domain: SQTIHQWPATLVQPVGSPLSLECTVEGTSNPNLYWYRQAAGRGLQLLFYSVGIGQISSEVPQNLSASRPQDRQFILSSKKLLLSDSGFYLCAWSVKRGQNDHQPQHFGDGTRLSIL.